This passage covers 4 T cell receptor beta chains from one sample sequenced in a study of Ad26.COV2.S vaccination and SARS-CoV-2 variants. This table comes from immunoSEQ multiplex PCR, and its TCRdb copy is limited to in-frame clones, with some not included. The sample consists of over 200,000 clones, 85% to 90% of them appearing once. Specified treatment: about 20 received Ad26.COV2.S at low or high dose, single or two shots; about 5 received placebo; per-sample allocation not given. Each sample was drawn 63 days after the first injection (of vaccine or placebo). The sequencing here drew on peripheral blood, taken in a trial of Ad26.COV2.S vaccine versus placebo. The source is a person aged 18-65 years who received the Ad26.COV2.S COVID-19 vaccine or a placebo.

The chain is built from TRBV11-2 and TRBJ2-7; D is unresolved. This CDR3 spans 15 amino acids. Germline V gives CDR1 SGHAT, CDR2 FQNNGV. Trimming took off 4 bases at V and 0 bases at J, with 13 bases between the two ends. DNA for the CDR3: TGTGCCAGCAGCTCCTACCGGGCAAGCTCCTACGAGCAGTACTTC. It encodes CASSSYRASSYEQYF.

This chain joins TRBV4-2 and TRBJ1-6; TRBD1 is a possible D gene (6 bases). Germline CDR1 LGHNA, CDR2 YNFKEQ. CDR3 size: 16 residues. Trimming took 3 bases from V and 0 from J, leaving 9 bases between them. In DNA, the CDR3 is TGTGCCAGCAGCCAGGGGGGGGCCTCCTATAATTCACCCCTCCACTTT. Amino acid sequence: CASSQGGASYNSPLHF.

V and J are TRBV9 and TRBJ1-2; no clear D. Germline V gene lookup returns CDR1 SGDLS and CDR2 YYNGEE. Trimming cost V 0 bases and J 8 bases, with 8 bases left between them. CDR3 length: 12 amino acids. CDR3 residues: CASSVGPGGYTF. The CDR3 DNA sequence: TGTGCCAGCAGCGTAGGCCCCGGGGGCTACACCTTC.

As DNA, the CDR3 is TGTGCCAGCGGCTTGACAGGGATCGCTGAAGCTTTCTTT. It encodes CASGLTGIAEAFF. This sequence joins TRBV28 and TRBJ1-1, with TRBD1 identical over 7 bases. This CDR3 comprises 13 residues. Germline CDR1 and CDR2: MDHEN and SYDVKM. The junction had 9 bases not matched to a gene; V was cut back by 8 bases and J by 6 bases.